This TCR beta chain was captured by sequencing in a study of preoperative IRX-2 immunotherapy in early breast cancer (dated by TCRdb to about 2019). Libraries were built with the immunoSEQ multiplex PCR assay. Here the immuneACCESS table is served through TCRdb, limited to in-frame sequences with V and J called. Missing clones are a known gap in these copies; in checked studies unresolved V genes cover under half, and the rest lacks a known reason. This sample has fewer than 40,000 clones in its table, and 90% to 95% of those were observed once. Nearly 6.5% of the sample lies in the top ten. This clone was detected once. The antigen it recognizes is unknown. No much larger clone is present one base from it, and per-base qualities are unavailable. The sample's treatment or condition label, decoded: preoperative locoregional IRX-2 cytokine immunotherapy. The samples were obtained from a phase Ib study that tested preoperative, locoregional IRX-2 cytokine immunotherapy designed to prime immune responses. Patients with early-stage breast cancer who were given IRX-2 before surgery served as donors.

Trimming takes 4 bases off V and 4 bases off J; junction bases not matched to a gene: 11. The CDR3 contains 16 residues, cysteine and phenylalanine counted. Only CDR3 DNA remains: 48 bases, in frame from the first base. The germline V gene sets CDR1 to SGHRS and CDR2 to YFSETQ. The V and J segments used are TRBV5-1 and TRBJ1-1; 9 central bases correspond to TRBD1. The sample was gathered from a patient treated with IRX-2 immunotherapy. This TCR came from a human donor with breast cancer. The DNA sequence is as follows: TGCGCCAGCAGCCTAATGAACAGGGGGCTAGGCACTGAAGCTTTCTTT. Its protein is CASSLMNRGLGTEAFF.